The 19 T cell receptor beta chains below come from one sample, sequenced in a study of T cells after posttransplantation cyclophosphamide. Sequencing was performed with immunoSEQ multiplex PCR; in TCRdb, only in-frame clones are kept and a portion is missing. This sample comprises over 25,000 clones, none seen once only. Sequencing used PBMCs. All receptors come from a woman aged 60-75 years in good health, CMV-negative, and a related stem cell transplant donor.

This clone has at least ten counts. The rearrangement joins TRBV6-4 to TRBJ2-1; D is undetermined. V was cut by 4 bases and J by 8 bases, with 15 bases left in between. Germline V gene lookup returns CDR1 MRHNA and CDR2 SNTAGT. This CDR3 has 14 amino acids. The DNA of the CDR3 is TGTGCCAGCAGTGGCGGAGCTGCTTCTCATGAGCAGTTCTTC. This encodes CASSGGAASHEQFF.

This clone showed up many times. The V call is TRBV27, the J call TRBJ2-1, with 10 bases identical to TRBD2. This CDR3 is built from 17 residues. V shed 2 bases, J shed 5 bases, and the junction held 9 bases outside the gene matches. The V gene's germline CDR1 is MNHEY and CDR2 SMNVEV (reference sequence). CDR3 nucleotides: TGTGCCAGCAGTTTAAGGGCCCGAACTAGCGGGAACAATGAGCAGTTCTTC. Its translation: CASSLRARTSGNNEQFF.

The chain links TRBV19 to TRBJ2-5; TRBD1 might be the D (5 bases). CDR1 and CDR2 from the germline V gene are LNHDA and SQIVND (reference sequence). V shed 5 bases and J shed 3 bases, with 10 bases lying between them. The CDR3 loop spans 13 amino acids. In DNA, the CDR3 is TGTGCCAGTAGTCAGGGTAGAGAAGAGACCCAGTACTTC. Protein product: CASSQGREETQYF.

This clone was counted many times. This chain joins TRBV7-3 and TRBJ2-7; 7 bases are a match to TRBD2. CDR3 length equals 15 residues. Trimming cost V 0 bases and J 3 bases; bases outside gene matches: 5. Looked up from germline, CDR1 is SGHTA and CDR2 is FQGTGA. CDR3 loop: CASSLTSSGVYEQYF. CDR3 coding DNA: TGTGCCAGCAGCTTAACGTCTAGCGGAGTCTACGAGCAGTACTTC.

The chain employs TRBV7-2 and TRBJ2-7; 8 nucleotides align to TRBD1. CDR1 is SGHTA, CDR2 FQGNSA, per germline. The CDR3 totals 14 residues. V shed 6 bases, J shed 0 bases, and the junction held 4 bases outside the gene matches. CDR3 nucleotides: TGTGCCAGCAGTGCACAGGGGGGCTCCTACGAGCAGTACTTC. It yields the protein CASSAQGGSYEQYF. The full variable domain, its missing parts supplied by reference TRBV7-2 and TRBJ2-7, is GAGVSQSPSNKVTEKGKDVELRCDPISGHTALYWYRQSLGQGLEFLIYFQGNSAPDKSGLPSDRFSAERTGGSVSTLTIQRTQQEDSAVYLCASSAQGGSYEQYFGPGTRLTVT.

The rearrangement joins TRBV12-3 or TRBV12-4 to TRBJ1-2; D call uncertain. With 5 bases removed from V and 4 bases from J, the gap between germline ends came to 8 bases. The CDR3 has 12 amino acids. CDR3 nucleotide sequence: TGTGCCAGCAGTGAGGCAGGCTATGGCTACACCTTC. This translates into CASSEAGYGYTF.

This clone appeared many times. The CDR3 sequence: CASSEALQVGQPQHF. The CDR3 nucleotides are TGTGCCAGCAGTGAAGCGCTTCAGGTGGGTCAGCCCCAGCATTTT. The V and J genes are TRBV2 and TRBJ1-5, with D unclear. Per the germline V gene, CDR1 is SNHLY and CDR2 is FYNNEI. This CDR3 comprises 15 residues. V was pared by 0 bases and J by 6 bases, with 12 bases between.

This clone showed up many times. This sequence joins TRBV6-5 and TRBJ2-4; D is perhaps TRBD1 (5 bases). In germline, CDR1 is MNHEY, CDR2 SVGAGI. The V gene lost 6 bases and the J gene lost 0 bases, with 9 bases spanning the gap. CDR3 size: 14 residues. The CDR3 DNA is TGTGCCAGCAGGACAGCACTAGCCAAAAACATTCAGTACTTC. Translated, it gives CASRTALAKNIQYF.

There are many counts of this clone. Written as DNA, the CDR3 is TGTGCCAGCAGTACCCGCGGCGGCTACGAAAAACTGTTTTTT. Translated, it gives CASSTRGGYEKLFF. The rearrangement links TRBV28 to TRBJ1-4; D unresolved. This CDR3 is built from 14 residues. The V gene lost 5 bases and the J gene lost 8 bases, with 15 bases spanning the gap. The V gene's germline CDR1 is MDHEN and CDR2 SYDVKM.

This clone was seen ten or more times. V is TRBV19 and J is TRBJ1-2; D call uncertain. The germline V gene encodes CDR1 LNHDA and CDR2 SQIVND (reference sequence). This CDR3 spans 11 amino acids. The CDR3: CGPGSNPGYTF. The CDR3 nucleotides read TGTGGGCCGGGGAGTAACCCTGGCTACACCTTC.

This sequence joins TRBV20-1 and TRBJ2-3; D is possibly TRBD2 (6 bases). Trimming left V 6 bases short and J 6 bases short, with 7 bases between. The CDR3 covers 10 residues. Germline CDR1 reads DFQATT; CDR2 reads SNEGSKA (reference sequence). Here the CDR3 reads CSARGDTQYF. Written as DNA, the CDR3 is TGCAGTGCCCGGGGGGATACGCAGTATTTT.

This clone appeared many times. The V gene is TRBV7-8, the J gene TRBJ2-7, with 10 bases aligning to TRBD2. Germline CDR1 SGHVS, CDR2 FQNEAQ. CDR3 length: 16 amino acids. V dropped 5 bases and J dropped 2; count of bases not matched to a gene: 9. The CDR3 bases are TGTGCCAGCAGCCTATCTAGCGGGGGCAGGGCCTACGAGCAGTACTTC. This sequence encodes CASSLSSGGRAYEQYF.

This clone showed up many times. This sequence joins TRBV5-1 and TRBJ1-3, with 7 bases aligning to TRBD1. The junction had 4 bases not matched to a gene; V was cut back by 0 bases and J by 4 bases. CDR3 size: 15 residues. Germline CDR1 is SGHRS and CDR2 is YFSETQ. The CDR3 region is CASSLALGQGNTIYF. CDR3 DNA: TGCGCCAGCAGCTTGGCCTTGGGACAGGGAAACACCATATATTTT.

This clone was seen many times. The gene calls are TRBV10-2 and TRBJ2-5; 10 bases are shared with TRBD2. V dropped 7 bases and J dropped 4; count of bases not matched to a gene: 12. The CDR3 runs 16 residues. Germline lookup yields CDR1 WSHSY and CDR2 SAAADI. The CDR3, as DNA: TGCGCCAGCATTTCCGAGCGGGGGGGCTCTGTAGAGACCCAGTACTTC. This codes for CASISERGGSVETQYF.

This clone was seen a handful of times. The V gene is TRBV6-2 or TRBV6-3, the J gene TRBJ2-3, with TRBD2 matching 8 bases. CDR1 MNHEY and CDR2 SVGEGT come from the germline V gene. The CDR3 loop spans 16 amino acids. The trim removed 2 bases at V and 1 base at J, leaving 5 bases unmatched. The CDR3 region is CASSYGSAGGTDTQYF. The CDR3 DNA follows: TGTGCCAGCAGTTACGGGTCAGCGGGGGGCACAGATACGCAGTATTTT.

This clone was counted a few times. The chain couples TRBV28 to TRBJ2-7; 11 bases are shared with TRBD2. There are 16 residues in the CDR3. CDR1 and CDR2 from the germline V gene are MDHEN and SYDVKM. The V and J ends lost 4 bases and 4 bases, in that order; junction bases with no gene match: 9. This chain's CDR3 is CASSSAGTSGIYEQYF. CDR3 bases: TGTGCCAGCAGTTCTGCCGGGACTAGCGGAATTTACGAGCAGTACTTC. The full variable domain, in which reference TRBV28 and TRBJ2-7 provide the parts outside the CDR3, is DVKVTQSSRYLVKRTGEKVFLECVQDMDHENMFWYRQDPGLGLRLIYFSYDVKMKEKGDIPEGYSVSREKKERFSLILESASTNQTSMYLCASSSAGTSGIYEQYFGPGTRLTVT.

This clone was counted many times. The V call is TRBV7-3, the J call TRBJ2-5; 7 bases are shared with TRBD2. V lost 2 bases and J lost 4; bases outside the gene matches: 4. The germline V gene has CDR1 SGHTA and CDR2 FQGTGA. The CDR3 contains 14 residues. CDR3 amino acids: CASSLGREGETQYF. The CDR3 DNA sequence: TGTGCCAGCAGCTTAGGCAGGGAGGGAGAGACCCAGTACTTC.

This clone was seen repeatedly, ten times or more. The V call is TRBV7-2, the J call TRBJ2-7; the D gene could be TRBD1 or TRBD2 (7 bases each). The germline V gene has CDR1 SGHTA and CDR2 FQGNSA. Trimming removed 6 bases from V and 6 bases from J, with 15 bases in between. This CDR3 comprises 13 residues. Here the CDR3 DNA reads TGTGCCAGCAGACGCGACAGGGAGGGCGAGCAGTACTTC. As protein: CASRRDREGEQYF.

This clone has a count of ten or more. The chain joins TRBV6-1 to TRBJ2-5, with D tentatively TRBD2 (6 bases). The V end was cut by 11 bases, the J end by 5 bases, with 18 bases between. Germline CDR1 is MNHNS and CDR2 is SASEGT. This CDR3 is built from 13 residues. The CDR3 sequence is CASRGRAGETQYF. CDR3 bases: TGTGCCTCCCGGGGCAGGGCGGGGGAGACCCAGTACTTC.